This record concerns one TCR beta chain sequence. These data belong to a study of blood T cell repertoires in COVID-19. The wider study: Some COVID-19 samples were acute and others convalescent; all came from the United States, Italy and Spain. Nucleic acid was either cDNA or gDNA, and it came from T cells, B-cell-depleted T cells, or PBMCs.

This CDR3 is built from 14 residues. V was pared by 5 bases and J by 10 bases, with 9 bases of the junction left unmatched. The V gene's germline CDR1 is MDHEN and CDR2 SYDVKM. As handled by the study authors: Amplification with reference gene primers provided the estimates of nucleated cell counts. The data were produced by immunoSEQ multiplex PCR, yet TCRdb's version contains in-frame clones alone and is incomplete. V, J and clone size reflect that table, while D and trimming were determined from the DNA. The sample has 88,000 or so clones, roughly 85% seen once; the top ten hold over 10%. The source is a human donor in a cohort sampled during active COVID-19. Sequenced: peripheral blood. V usage is TRBV28 and J usage is TRBJ1-4; 8 positions agree with TRBD1. CDR3 coding DNA: TGTGCCAGCAGTCTCGGGACAGGTCCCCTAAAACTGTTTTTT. Residues: CASSLGTGPLKLFF.